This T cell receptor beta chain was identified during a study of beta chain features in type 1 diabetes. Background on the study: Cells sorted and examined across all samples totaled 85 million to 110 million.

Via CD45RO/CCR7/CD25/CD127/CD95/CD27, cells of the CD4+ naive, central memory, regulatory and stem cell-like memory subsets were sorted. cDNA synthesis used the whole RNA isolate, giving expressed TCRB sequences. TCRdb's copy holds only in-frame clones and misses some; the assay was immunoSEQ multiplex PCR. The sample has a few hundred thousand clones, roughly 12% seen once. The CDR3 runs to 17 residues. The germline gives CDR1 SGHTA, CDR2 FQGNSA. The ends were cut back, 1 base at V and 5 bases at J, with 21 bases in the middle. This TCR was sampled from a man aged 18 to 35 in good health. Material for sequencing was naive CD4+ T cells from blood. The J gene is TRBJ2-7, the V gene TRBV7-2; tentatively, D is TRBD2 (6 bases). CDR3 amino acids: CASSLVPLATRVNEQYF. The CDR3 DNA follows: TGTGCCAGCAGCTTAGTCCCCCTCGCGACTAGGGTAAACGAGCAGTACTTC.